Below are 7 T cell receptor beta chains sequenced from a single sample in a study of Ad26.COV2.S vaccination and SARS-CoV-2 variants. Described treatment: 19 received Ad26.COV2.S at low or high dose, single or two shots; 5 received placebo; per-sample allocation not given. Samples were taken on day 63 after the first vaccine or placebo injection. Sequencing used immunoSEQ multiplex PCR; TCRdb keeps in-frame clones, though not all of them. Here the sample spans approximately 300,000 clones, 86% being singletons. Sequencing was performed on peripheral blood, taken in a trial of Ad26.COV2.S vaccine versus placebo. These receptors were collected from a person between 18 and 60 years old who received the Ad26.COV2.S COVID-19 vaccine or a placebo.

The chain couples TRBV11-2 to TRBJ2-5; D may be TRBD1 or TRBD2 (5 bases each). The germline V gene has CDR1 SGHAT and CDR2 FQNNGV. The germline V and J ends were trimmed by 1 base and 9 bases, with 9 bases remaining between them. This CDR3 is built from 12 residues. This chain's CDR3 is CASSLGGTAQYF. The CDR3 DNA follows: TGTGCCAGCAGCTTAGGGGGGACGGCCCAGTACTTC.

The chain is built from TRBV18 and TRBJ1-2; D unclear. The CDR3 length is 14 residues. The ends were cut back, 2 bases at V and 1 base at J, with 8 bases in the middle. CDR1 KGHSH and CDR2 LQKENI come from the germline V gene. The CDR3 DNA reads as TGTGCCAGCTCACCAGGGTTAGATAACTATGGCTACACCTTC. Translation gives CASSPGLDNYGYTF.

The V gene is TRBV5-1, the J gene TRBJ2-5; TRBD1 agrees at 8 bases. The V gene end was trimmed by 4 bases and the J gene end by 4 bases; junction bases not matched to a gene: 9. From germline, CDR1 is SGHRS and CDR2 YFSETQ. The CDR3 totals 15 residues. CDR3 sequence: CASSGGQGNSETQYF. CDR3 DNA sequence: TGCGCCAGCAGCGGAGGACAGGGTAATTCAGAGACCCAGTACTTC.

The chain carries TRBV29-1 and TRBJ1-2; 10 nucleotides agree with TRBD1. Germline V gene data show CDR1 as SQVTM and CDR2 as ANQGSEA. V shed 3 bases and J 2 bases; nucleotides not matched to a gene: 6. This CDR3 has 15 residues. CDR3 nucleotide sequence: TGCAGCGTTGACTCCAGGGGACAGGGGAACTATGGCTACACCTTC. Protein: CSVDSRGQGNYGYTF. The variable domain in full, completed from reference TRBV29-1 and TRBJ1-2, reads SAVISQKPSRDICQRGTSLTIQCQVDSQVTMMFWYRQQPGQSLTLIATANQGSEATYESGFVIDKFPISRPNLTFSTLTVSNMSPEDSSIYLCSVDSRGQGNYGYTFGSGTRLTVV.

V and J are TRBV6-7 and TRBJ1-5, with D possibly matching TRBD1 (6 bases). TRBV6-7 is known as an ORF, though its function is uncertain. V shed 6 bases and J shed 6 bases, with 18 bases lying between them. The CDR3 length is 15 residues. The CDR3 coding sequence is TGTGCCAGCAGCCCCCGGGGGGGCGCGGGTCAGCCCCAGCATTTT. This translates into CASSPRGGAGQPQHF.

The chain has TRBV5-1 and TRBJ2-5; a possible D gene is TRBD2 (5 bases). V shed 0 bases and J shed 2 bases, with 17 bases lying between them. Per the germline V gene, CDR1 is SGHRS and CDR2 is YFSETQ. The CDR3 has 17 amino acids. DNA of the CDR3: TGCGCCAGCAGCTTGGAGGGTGCCACAAGAGGGCAAGAGACCCAGTACTTC. Its protein is CASSLEGATRGQETQYF.

The CDR3 nucleotides read TGTGCCATCCAGCGGGGGGCGAACACCGGGGAGCTGTTTTTT. The encoded protein is CAIQRGANTGELFF. This rearrangement joins TRBV10-3 to TRBJ2-2; 9 nucleotides match TRBD2. V dropped 8 bases and J dropped 0; count of bases not matched to a gene: 1. The CDR3 totals 14 residues. Germline CDR1 is ENHRY and CDR2 is SYGVKD.